This T cell receptor (beta chain) was retrieved from a study of CD8+CD57+ T cells in acquired aplastic anemia. Study information: Sorted CD4+ and CD8+ cells gave a mean 3.2 ug DNA, range 0.2 to 27.4 ug. General study results and limits: Researchers report that approximately 28 CD8+ CDR3 sequences appeared in both patients and controls.

The TCR beta profiling, which covered VDJ combination and CDR3 sequence, was carried out using genomic DNA as the template. Using its own MiXCR run on the reads, TCRdb lists one record per CDR3 protein. The sample yields 200,000 to 300,000 distinct CDR3 sequences, about 80% seen once. Germline V gives CDR1 ENHRY, CDR2 SYGVKD. V dropped 0 bases and J dropped 5 bases, with 6 bases sitting between them. This CDR3 has 13 residues. To note about this clonotype: Its antigen is unidentified.

The authors sequenced patients whose flow cytometry had shown CD8+CD57+ cell expansion. Sample: sorted CD4+, CD8+, or CD8+CD57+ T cells (not recorded which) from PBMCs. The sequence came from a human donor with aplastic anemia. This rearrangement joins TRBV10-3 to TRBJ2-3; D gene ambiguous. The CDR3 loop reads CAISESNRDTQYF. CDR3 coding DNA: TGTGCCATCAGTGAGTCAAACAGAGATACGCAGTATTTT.